This TCR beta chain was found in a study of cytomegalovirus exposure and HLA in healthy donors. Regarding the study as a whole: Researchers left out some V segments, among them TRBV6-2 and TRBV6-3, as indistinguishable.

Researchers ran the PCR with 60 Vbeta and 13 Jbeta primers. Sequencing used immunoSEQ multiplex PCR; TCRdb keeps in-frame clones, though not all of them. The repertoire holds 100,000 to 120,000 clones, with around 79% as singletons. Germline V gives CDR1 SEHNR, CDR2 FQNEAQ (reference sequence). The CDR3 loop spans 13 amino acids. V was trimmed by 7 bases and J by 1 base, leaving 9 bases between them. This clone showed up just a few times. Its antigen is unknown. The sample was PBMCs. The V gene is TRBV7-9, the J gene TRBJ2-3; D uncertain. The receptor was isolated from a woman aged 25 to 39 in good health and CMV-seronegative. The CDR3 spells CASTFQGTDTQYF. The CDR3 DNA sequence: TGTGCCAGCACCTTCCAGGGCACAGATACGCAGTATTTT.